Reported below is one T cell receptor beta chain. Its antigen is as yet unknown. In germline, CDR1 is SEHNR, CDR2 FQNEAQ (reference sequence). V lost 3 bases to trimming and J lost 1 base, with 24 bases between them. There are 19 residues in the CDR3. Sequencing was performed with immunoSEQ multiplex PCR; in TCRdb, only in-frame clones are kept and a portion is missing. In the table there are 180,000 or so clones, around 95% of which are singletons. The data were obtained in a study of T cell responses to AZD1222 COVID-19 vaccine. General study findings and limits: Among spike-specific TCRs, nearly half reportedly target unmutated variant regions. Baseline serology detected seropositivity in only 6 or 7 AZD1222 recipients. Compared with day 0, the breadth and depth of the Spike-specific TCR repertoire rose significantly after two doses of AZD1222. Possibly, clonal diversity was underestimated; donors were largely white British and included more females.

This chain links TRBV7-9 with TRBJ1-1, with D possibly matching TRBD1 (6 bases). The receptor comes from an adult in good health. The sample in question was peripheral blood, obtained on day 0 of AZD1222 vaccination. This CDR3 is CASSFPPPGALTPNTEAFF. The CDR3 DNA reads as TGTGCCAGCAGCTTTCCGCCTCCGGGGGCCTTAACCCCGAACACTGAAGCTTTCTTT.